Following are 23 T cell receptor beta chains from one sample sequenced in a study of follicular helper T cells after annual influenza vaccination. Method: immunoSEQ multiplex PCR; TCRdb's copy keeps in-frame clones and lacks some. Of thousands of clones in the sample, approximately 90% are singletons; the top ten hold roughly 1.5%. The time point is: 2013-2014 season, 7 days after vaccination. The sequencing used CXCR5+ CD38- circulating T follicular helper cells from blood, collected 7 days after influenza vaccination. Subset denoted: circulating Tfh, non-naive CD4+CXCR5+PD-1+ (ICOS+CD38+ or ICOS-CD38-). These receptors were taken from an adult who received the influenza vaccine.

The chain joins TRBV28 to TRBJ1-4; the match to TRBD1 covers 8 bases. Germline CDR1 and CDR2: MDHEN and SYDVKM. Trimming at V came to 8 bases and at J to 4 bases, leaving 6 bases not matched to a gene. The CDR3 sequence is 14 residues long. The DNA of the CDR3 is TGTGCCAGCCGCGACGACAGGGGTAATGAAAAACTGTTTTTT. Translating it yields CASRDDRGNEKLFF.

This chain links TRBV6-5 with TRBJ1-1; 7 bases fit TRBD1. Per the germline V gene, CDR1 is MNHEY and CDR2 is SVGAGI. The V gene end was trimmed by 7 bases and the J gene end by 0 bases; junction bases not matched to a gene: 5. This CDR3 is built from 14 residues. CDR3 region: CASTRGSMNTEAFF. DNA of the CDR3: TGTGCCAGCACCAGGGGGTCCATGAACACTGAAGCTTTCTTT.

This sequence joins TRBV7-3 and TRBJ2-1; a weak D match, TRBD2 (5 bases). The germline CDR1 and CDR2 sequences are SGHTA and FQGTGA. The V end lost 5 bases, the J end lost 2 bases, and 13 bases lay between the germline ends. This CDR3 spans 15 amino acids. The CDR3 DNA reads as TGTGCCAGCAGCCGGACTTCTTCGGCCTACAATGAGCAGTTCTTC. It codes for CASSRTSSAYNEQFF.

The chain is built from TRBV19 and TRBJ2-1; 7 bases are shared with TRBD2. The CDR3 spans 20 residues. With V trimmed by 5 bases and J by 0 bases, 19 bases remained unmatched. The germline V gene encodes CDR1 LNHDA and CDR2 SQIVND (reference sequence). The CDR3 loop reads CASSRFMGRSGESSYNEQFF. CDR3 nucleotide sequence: TGTGCCAGTAGTCGTTTTATGGGCCGGAGCGGGGAGAGCTCCTACAATGAGCAGTTCTTC. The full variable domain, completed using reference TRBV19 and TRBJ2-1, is DGGITQSPKYLFRKEGQNVTLSCEQNLNHDAMYWYRQDPGQGLRLIYYSQIVNDFQKGDIAEGYSVSREKKESFPLTVTSAQKNPTAFYLCASSRFMGRSGESSYNEQFFGPGTRLTVL.

The CDR3 is CASSLGQEHNEQFF. In DNA, the CDR3 is TGCGCCAGCAGCTTGGGTCAGGAACACAATGAGCAGTTCTTC. The chain combines TRBV5-1 with TRBJ2-1; the D is unclear. Trimming pared 0 bases from V and 5 bases from J, leaving 9 bases between. There are 14 residues in the CDR3. In germline, CDR1 is SGHRS, CDR2 YFSETQ.

CDR3 loop: CASSDSGGWGRGTDTQYF. CDR3 nucleotides: TGTGCCAGCAGTGACAGCGGGGGATGGGGGAGGGGCACAGATACGCAGTATTTT. V is TRBV2 and J is TRBJ2-3, with 8 bases matching TRBD2. V lost 3 bases and J lost 1; bases outside the gene matches: 12. Germline CDR1 and CDR2: SNHLY and FYNNEI. The CDR3 runs to 18 residues.

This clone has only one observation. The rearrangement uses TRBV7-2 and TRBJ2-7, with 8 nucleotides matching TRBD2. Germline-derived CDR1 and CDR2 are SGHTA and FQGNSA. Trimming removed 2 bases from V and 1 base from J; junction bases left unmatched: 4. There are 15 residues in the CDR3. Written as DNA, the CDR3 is TGTGCCAGCAGCTTATCGACTAGCGAGTCCTACGAGCAGTACTTC. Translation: CASSLSTSESYEQYF. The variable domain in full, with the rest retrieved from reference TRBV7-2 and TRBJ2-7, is GAGVSQSPSNKVTEKGKDVELRCDPISGHTALYWYRQSLGQGLEFLIYFQGNSAPDKSGLPSDRFSAERTGGSVSTLTIQRTQQEDSAVYLCASSLSTSESYEQYFGPGTRLTVT.

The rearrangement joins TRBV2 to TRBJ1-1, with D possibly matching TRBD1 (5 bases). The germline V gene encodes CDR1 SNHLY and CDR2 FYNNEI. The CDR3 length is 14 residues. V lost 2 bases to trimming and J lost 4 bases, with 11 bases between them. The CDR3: CASSEFRGFTEAFF. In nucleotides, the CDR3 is TGTGCCAGCAGTGAATTTAGGGGATTCACTGAAGCTTTCTTT.

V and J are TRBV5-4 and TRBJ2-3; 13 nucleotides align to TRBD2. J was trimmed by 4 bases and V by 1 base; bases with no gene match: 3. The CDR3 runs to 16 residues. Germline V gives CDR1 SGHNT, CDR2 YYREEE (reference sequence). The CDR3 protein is CASSLRTSGSSDTQYF. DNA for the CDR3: TGTGCCAGCAGCTTGCGGACTAGCGGGAGTTCAGATACGCAGTATTTT.

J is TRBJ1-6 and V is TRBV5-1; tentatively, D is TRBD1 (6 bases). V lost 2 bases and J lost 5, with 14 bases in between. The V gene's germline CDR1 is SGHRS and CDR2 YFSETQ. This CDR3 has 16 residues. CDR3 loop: CASSLDRTDNNSPLHF. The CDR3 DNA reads TGCGCCAGCAGCTTAGACCGGACAGATAATAATTCACCCCTCCACTTT.

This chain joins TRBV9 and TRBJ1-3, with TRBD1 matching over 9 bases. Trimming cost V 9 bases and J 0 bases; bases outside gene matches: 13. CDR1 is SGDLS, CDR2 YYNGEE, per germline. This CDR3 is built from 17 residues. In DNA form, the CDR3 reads TGTGCCACACGGGACAGGGCAACCTTAGACTCTGGAAACACCATATATTTT. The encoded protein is CATRDRATLDSGNTIYF. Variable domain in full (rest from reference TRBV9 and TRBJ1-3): DSGVTQTPKHLITATGQRVTLRCSPRSGDLSVYWYQQSLDQGLQFLIQYYNGEERAKGNILERFSAQQFPDLHSELNLSSLELGDSALYFCATRDRATLDSGNTIYFGEGSWLTVV.

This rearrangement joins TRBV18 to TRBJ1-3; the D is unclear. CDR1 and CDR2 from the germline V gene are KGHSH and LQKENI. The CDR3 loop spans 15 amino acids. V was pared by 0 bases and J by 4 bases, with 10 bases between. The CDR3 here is CASSPPGGRGNTIYF. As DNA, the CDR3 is TGTGCCAGCTCACCACCGGGTGGGAGAGGAAACACCATATATTTT.

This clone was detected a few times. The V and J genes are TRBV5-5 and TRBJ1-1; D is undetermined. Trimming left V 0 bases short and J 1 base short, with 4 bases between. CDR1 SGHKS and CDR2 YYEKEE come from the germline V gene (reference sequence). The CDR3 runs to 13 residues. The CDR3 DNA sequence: TGTGCCAGCAGCTTGGTGGCGAACACTGAAGCTTTCTTT. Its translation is CASSLVANTEAFF.

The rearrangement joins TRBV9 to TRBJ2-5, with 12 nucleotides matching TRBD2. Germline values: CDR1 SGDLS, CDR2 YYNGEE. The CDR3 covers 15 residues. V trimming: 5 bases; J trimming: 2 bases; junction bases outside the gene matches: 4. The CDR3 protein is CASSLGLAGQETQYF. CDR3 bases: TGTGCCAGCAGTTTAGGACTAGCGGGACAAGAGACCCAGTACTTC.

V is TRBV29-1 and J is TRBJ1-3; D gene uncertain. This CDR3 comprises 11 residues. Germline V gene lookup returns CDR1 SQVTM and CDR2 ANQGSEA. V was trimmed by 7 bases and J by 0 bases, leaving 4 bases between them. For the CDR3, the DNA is TGCAGCGGTTACTCTGGAAACACCATATATTTT. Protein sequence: CSGYSGNTIYF. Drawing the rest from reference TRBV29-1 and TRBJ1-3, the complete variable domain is SAVISQKPSRDICQRGTSLTIQCQVDSQVTMMFWYRQQPGQSLTLIATANQGSEATYESGFVIDKFPISRPNLTFSTLTVSNMSPEDSSIYLCSGYSGNTIYFGEGSWLTVV.

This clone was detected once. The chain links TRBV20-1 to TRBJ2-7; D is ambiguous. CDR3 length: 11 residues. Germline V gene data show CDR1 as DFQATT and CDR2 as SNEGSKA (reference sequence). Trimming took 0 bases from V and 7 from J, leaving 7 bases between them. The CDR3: CSARDPTEQYF. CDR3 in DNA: TGCAGTGCTAGAGATCCAACAGAGCAGTACTTC.

For the CDR3, the DNA is TGTGCCAGCAGCTTAGGACCGAGGCATTCACCCCTCCACTTT. Residues: CASSLGPRHSPLHF. This chain connects TRBV7-9 to TRBJ1-6; D remains unclear. The CDR3 runs 14 residues. Trimming removed 1 base from V and 8 bases from J, with 9 bases in between. CDR1 SEHNR and CDR2 FQNEAQ come from the germline V gene (reference sequence).

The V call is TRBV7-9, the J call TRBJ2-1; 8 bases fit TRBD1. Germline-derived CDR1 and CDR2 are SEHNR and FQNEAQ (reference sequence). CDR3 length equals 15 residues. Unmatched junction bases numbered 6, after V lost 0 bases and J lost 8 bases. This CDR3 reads CASSLASGGFYEQFF. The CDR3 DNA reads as TGTGCCAGCAGCTTAGCTTCAGGGGGCTTCTATGAGCAGTTCTTC.

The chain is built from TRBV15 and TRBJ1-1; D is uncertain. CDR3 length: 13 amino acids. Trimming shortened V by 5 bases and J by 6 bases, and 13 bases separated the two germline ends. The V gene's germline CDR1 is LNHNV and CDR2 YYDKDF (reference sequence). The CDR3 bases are TGTGCCACCAGCGGAAGAGGCTTCGCTGAAGCTTTCTTT. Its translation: CATSGRGFAEAFF. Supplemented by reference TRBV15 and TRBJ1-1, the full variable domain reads DAMVIQNPRYQVTQFGKPVTLSCSQTLNHNVMYWYQQKSSQAPKLLFHYYDKDFNNEADTPDNFQSRRPNTSFCFLDIRSPGLGDTAMYLCATSGRGFAEAFFGQGTRLTVV.

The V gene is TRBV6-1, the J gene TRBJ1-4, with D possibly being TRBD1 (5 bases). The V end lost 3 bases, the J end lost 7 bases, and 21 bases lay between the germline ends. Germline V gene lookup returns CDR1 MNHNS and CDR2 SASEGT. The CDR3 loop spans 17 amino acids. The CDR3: CASSEGGLWSKPEKLFF. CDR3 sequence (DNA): TGTGCCAGCAGTGAGGGGGGATTGTGGAGTAAACCTGAAAAACTGTTTTTT.

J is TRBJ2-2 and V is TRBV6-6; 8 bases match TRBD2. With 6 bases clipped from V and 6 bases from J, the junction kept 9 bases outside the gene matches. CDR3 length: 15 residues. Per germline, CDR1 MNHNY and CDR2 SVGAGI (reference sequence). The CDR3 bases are TGTGCCAGCAGACCGGGAGGGAGTGGCGCCGGGGAGCTGTTTTTT. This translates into CASRPGGSGAGELFF.

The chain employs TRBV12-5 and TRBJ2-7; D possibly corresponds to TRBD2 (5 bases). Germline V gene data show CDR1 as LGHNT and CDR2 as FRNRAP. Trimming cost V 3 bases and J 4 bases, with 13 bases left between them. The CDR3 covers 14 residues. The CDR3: CASGFKKRSYEQYF. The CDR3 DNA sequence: TGTGCTAGTGGTTTCAAGAAGCGGAGTTACGAGCAGTACTTC.

The CDR3 DNA is TGCGCCAGCAGCCCGGGGACAGGACCCTACGAGCAGTACTTC. Amino acids: CASSPGTGPYEQYF. The V call is TRBV5-1, the J call TRBJ2-7, with 8 bases identical to TRBD1. CDR3 length equals 14 residues. The V and J ends lost 4 bases and 2 bases, in that order; junction bases with no gene match: 5. Germline values: CDR1 SGHRS, CDR2 YFSETQ.